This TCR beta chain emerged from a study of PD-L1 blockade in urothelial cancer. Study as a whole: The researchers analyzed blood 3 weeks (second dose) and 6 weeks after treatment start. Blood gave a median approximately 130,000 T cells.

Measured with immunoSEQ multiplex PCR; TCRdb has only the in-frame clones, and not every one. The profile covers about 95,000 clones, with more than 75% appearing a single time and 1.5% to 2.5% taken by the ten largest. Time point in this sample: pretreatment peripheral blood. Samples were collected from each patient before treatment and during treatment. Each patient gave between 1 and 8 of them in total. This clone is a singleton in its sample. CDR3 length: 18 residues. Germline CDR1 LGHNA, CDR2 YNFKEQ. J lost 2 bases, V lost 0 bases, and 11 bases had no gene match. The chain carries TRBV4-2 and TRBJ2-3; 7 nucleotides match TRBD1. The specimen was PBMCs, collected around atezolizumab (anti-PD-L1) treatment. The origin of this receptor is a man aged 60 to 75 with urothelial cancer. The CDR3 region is CASSQDQVGTENTDTQYF. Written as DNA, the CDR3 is TGTGCCAGCAGCCAAGATCAAGTAGGGACAGAAAACACAGATACGCAGTATTTT.